This TCR beta chain came from a study of response to subunit inactivated influenza vaccine. Findings of the study overall: Each seasonal influenza vaccination, the authors suggested, recruits few new T cells.

TCRdb re-analysed the RT-PCR reads in MiXCR, keeping a single row per CDR3 protein. The table shows over 150,000 distinct CDR3 sequences, with about 11% occurring only once. Germline V gene lookup returns CDR1 SNHLY and CDR2 FYNNEI. V lost 3 bases to trimming and J lost 5 bases, with 14 bases between them. This CDR3 spans 14 amino acids. Only a few counts were recorded for this clonotype. The antigen is not known. The chain employs TRBV2 and TRBJ2-7, with D possibly matching TRBD2 (6 bases). The material sequenced was CD8+ T cells sorted from PBMCs, taken about 24 months after vaccination. This TCR derives from a man in his fifties or sixties who received an inactivated influenza vaccine. CDR3 sequence: CASSDSAPGDEQYF. The CDR3 DNA sequence: TGTGCCAGCAGTGATTCCGCCCCGGGGGACGAGCAGTACTTC.